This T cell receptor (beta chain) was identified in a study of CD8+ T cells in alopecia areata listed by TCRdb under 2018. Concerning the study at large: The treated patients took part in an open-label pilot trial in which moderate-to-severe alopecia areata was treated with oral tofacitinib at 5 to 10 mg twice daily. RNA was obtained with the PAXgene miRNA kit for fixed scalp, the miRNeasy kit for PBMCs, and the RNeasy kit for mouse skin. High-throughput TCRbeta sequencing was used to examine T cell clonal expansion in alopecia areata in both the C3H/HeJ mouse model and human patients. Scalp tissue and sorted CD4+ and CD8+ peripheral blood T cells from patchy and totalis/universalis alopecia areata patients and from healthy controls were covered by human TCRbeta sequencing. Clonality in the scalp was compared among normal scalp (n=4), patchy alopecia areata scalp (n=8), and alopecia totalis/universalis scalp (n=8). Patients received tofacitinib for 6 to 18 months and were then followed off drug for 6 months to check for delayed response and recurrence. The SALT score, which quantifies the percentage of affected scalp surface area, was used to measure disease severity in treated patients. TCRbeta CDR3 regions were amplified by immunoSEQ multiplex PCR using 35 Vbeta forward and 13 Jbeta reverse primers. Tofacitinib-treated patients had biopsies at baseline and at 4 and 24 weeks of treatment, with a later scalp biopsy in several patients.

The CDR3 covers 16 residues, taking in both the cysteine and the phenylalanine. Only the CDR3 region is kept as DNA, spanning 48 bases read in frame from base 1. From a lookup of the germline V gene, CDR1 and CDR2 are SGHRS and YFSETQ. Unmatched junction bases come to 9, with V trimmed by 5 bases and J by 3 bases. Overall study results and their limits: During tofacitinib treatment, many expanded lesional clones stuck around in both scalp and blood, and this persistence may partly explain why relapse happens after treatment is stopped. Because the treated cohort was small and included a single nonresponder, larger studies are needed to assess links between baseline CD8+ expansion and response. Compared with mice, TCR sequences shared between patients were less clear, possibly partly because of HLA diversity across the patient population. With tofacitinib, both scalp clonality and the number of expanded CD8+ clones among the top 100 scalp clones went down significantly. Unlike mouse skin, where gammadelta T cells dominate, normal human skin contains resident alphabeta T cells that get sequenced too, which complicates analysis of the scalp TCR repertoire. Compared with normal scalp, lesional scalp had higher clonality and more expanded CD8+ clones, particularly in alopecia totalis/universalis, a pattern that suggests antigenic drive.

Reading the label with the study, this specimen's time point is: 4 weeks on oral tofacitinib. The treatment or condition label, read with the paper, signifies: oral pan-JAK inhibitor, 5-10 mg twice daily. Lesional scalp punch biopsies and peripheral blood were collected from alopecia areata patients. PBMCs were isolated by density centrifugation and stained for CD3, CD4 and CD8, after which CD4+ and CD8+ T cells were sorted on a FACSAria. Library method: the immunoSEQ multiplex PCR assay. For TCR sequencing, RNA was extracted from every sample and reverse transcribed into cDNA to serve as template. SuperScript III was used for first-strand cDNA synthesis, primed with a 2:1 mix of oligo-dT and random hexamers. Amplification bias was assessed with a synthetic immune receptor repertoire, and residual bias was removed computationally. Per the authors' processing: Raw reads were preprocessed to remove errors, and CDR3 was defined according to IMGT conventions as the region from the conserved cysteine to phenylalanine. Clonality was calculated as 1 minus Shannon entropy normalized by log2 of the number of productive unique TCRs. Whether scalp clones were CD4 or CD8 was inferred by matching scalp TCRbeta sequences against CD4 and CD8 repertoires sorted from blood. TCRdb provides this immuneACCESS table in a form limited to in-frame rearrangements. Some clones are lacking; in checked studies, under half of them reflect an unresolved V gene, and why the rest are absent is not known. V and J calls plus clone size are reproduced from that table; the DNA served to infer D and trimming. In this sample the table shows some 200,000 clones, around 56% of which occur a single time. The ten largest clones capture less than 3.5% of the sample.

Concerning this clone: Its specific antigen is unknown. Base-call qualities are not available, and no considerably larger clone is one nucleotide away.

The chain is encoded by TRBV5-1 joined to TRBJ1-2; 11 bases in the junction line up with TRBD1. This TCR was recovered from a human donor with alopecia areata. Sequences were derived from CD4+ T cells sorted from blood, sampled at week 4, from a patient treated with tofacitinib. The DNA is TGCGCCAGCAGGCTCCAACCGGGACAGGGGGACTATGGCTACACCTTC. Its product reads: CASRLQPGQGDYGYTF.